The clone carrying this T cell receptor beta chain was seen a few times. The antigen is undetermined. The sample belongs to a study of T cell repertoires in cytomegalovirus infection. About the research overall: Evidence of both CMV infection and a matching HLA type came from public TCR beta signatures. Study-wide points: There were carriers of CMV plus the relevant HLA, and cumulative public TCR beta family frequency identified them. There were HLA-C-restricted CMV-specific TCR beta clonotypes dominating the ex vivo response.

V was pared by 5 bases and J by 7 bases, with 9 bases of the junction left unmatched. The CDR3 has 14 residues. TCRdb re-derived calls from the reads in MiXCR, one entry per CDR3 protein. This table has tens of thousands of distinct CDR3 sequences, roughly 32% appearing once. V usage is TRBV12-3 or TRBV12-4 and J usage is TRBJ1-2, with 8 bases lining up with TRBD1. Sequencing used PBMCs, sequenced either directly or after in vitro stimulation (not recorded which). This sequence originates from a human donor in good health (CMV status not recorded). Some clones in this sample may be carry-over from other donors' samples. The chain's CDR3 is CASSDDRGWRGYTF. In DNA, the CDR3 is TGTGCCAGCAGTGACGACAGGGGCTGGCGTGGCTACACCTTC.